Only one count was recorded for the clone carrying this T cell receptor beta chain. The antigen remains undetermined. Measured with immunoSEQ multiplex PCR; TCRdb has only the in-frame clones, and not every one. The sample contains about 74,000 clones, about four fifths of which appear only once. This specimen belongs to a study of T cells in localized non-small cell lung cancer. Study-wide results and limits: Only one tumor region was sequenced, so heterogeneity remains possible.

There are 12 residues in the CDR3. V was clipped by 1 base and J by 7 bases, with 7 bases between them. Germline V gene sequence: CDR1 SGHAT, CDR2 FQNNGV. The source material was peripheral blood, sampled before any cancer treatment. The rearrangement links TRBV11-2 to TRBJ2-5; D gene ambiguous. The origin of this receptor is a female donor of 60 years or more with stage I lung adenocarcinoma. CDR3 residues: CASSLVPTTQYF. CDR3 coding DNA: TGTGCCAGCAGCTTAGTCCCCACGACCCAGTACTTC.